The text below deals with one T cell receptor beta chain. Its cognate antigen is unknown. The source of the sample is a study of T-cell memory formation after mild COVID-19. Background on the study: Among the donors, TCR clusters were largely specific to each donor.

The ends were cut back, 6 bases at V and 1 base at J, with 11 bases in the middle. Germline V lookup: CDR1 ENHRY, CDR2 SYGVKD. The CDR3 is made up of 14 amino acids. TCRdb itself ran the 5' RACE reads through MiXCR, one entry per CDR3 protein. The sample has 400,000 to 500,000 distinct CDR3 sequences, 20% seen once. General study points: Some responding clones appeared in pre-infection memory, suggesting cross-reactive memory joined.

The chain joins TRBV10-3 to TRBJ2-3, with D unclear. The sequenced material came from PBMCs or a T cell subset sorted from them (not recorded which). This receptor was obtained from an adult woman who had mild COVID-19 (a few samples of this study predate the infection). Cell type and time point are not known. CDR3 DNA: TGTGCCATCAGATCGGCGATCGGCACAGATACGCAGTATTTT. It is translated as CAIRSAIGTDTQYF.